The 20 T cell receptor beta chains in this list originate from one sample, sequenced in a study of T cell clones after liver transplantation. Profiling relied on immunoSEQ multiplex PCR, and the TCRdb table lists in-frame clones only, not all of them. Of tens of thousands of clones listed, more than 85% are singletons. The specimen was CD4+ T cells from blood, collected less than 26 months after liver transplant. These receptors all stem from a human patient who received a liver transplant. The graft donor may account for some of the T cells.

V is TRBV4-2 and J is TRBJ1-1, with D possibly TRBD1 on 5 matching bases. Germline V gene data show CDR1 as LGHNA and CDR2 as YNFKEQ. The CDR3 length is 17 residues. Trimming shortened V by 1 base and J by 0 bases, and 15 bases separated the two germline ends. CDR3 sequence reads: CASSQGGTGIMNTEAFF. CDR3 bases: TGTGCCAGCAGCCAAGGAGGAACAGGAATCATGAACACTGAAGCTTTCTTT.

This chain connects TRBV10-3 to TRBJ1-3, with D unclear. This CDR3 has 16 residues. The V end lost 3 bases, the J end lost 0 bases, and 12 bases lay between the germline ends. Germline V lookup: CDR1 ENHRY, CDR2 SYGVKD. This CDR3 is CAISETGSGSGNTIYF. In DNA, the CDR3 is TGTGCCATCAGTGAAACGGGTAGCGGCTCTGGAAACACCATATATTTT.

This CDR3 reads CASSLAANTGELFF. The CDR3 DNA reads as TGTGCCAGCAGCTTAGCCGCGAACACCGGGGAGCTGTTTTTT. The chain joins TRBV11-2 to TRBJ2-2; D remains unclear. Trimming took 1 base from V and 0 from J, leaving 3 bases between them. This CDR3 is 14 amino acids long. The germline V gene encodes CDR1 SGHAT and CDR2 FQNNGV.

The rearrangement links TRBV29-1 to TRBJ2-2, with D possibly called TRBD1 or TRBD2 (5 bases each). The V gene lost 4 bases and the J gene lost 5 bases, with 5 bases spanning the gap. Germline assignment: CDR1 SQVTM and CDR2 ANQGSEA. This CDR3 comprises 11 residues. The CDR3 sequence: CSVGGTGELFF. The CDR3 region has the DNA TGCAGCGTTGGGGGGACCGGGGAGCTGTTTTTT.

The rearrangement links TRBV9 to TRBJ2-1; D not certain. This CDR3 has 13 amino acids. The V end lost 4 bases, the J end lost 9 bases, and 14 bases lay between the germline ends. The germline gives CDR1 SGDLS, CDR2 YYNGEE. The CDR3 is CASSITPAGEQFF. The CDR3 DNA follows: TGTGCCAGCAGCATAACCCCGGCAGGTGAGCAGTTCTTC. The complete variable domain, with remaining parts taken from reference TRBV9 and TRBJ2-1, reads DSGVTQTPKHLITATGQRVTLRCSPRSGDLSVYWYQQSLDQGLQFLIQYYNGEERAKGNILERFSAQQFPDLHSELNLSSLELGDSALYFCASSITPAGEQFFGPGTRLTVL.

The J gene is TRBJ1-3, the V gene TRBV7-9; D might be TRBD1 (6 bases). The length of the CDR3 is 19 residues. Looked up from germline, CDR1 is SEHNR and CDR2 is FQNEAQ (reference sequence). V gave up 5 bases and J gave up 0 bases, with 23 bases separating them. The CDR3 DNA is TGTGCCAGCAGCCCTATACAGACAGGCCTGGGATACTCTGGAAACACCATATATTTT. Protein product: CASSPIQTGLGYSGNTIYF.

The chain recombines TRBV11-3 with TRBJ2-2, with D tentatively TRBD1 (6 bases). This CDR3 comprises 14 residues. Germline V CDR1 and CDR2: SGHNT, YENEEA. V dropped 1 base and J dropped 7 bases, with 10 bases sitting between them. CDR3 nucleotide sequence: TGTGCCAGCAGCTTAGTCAGGGGTGGCGGGGAGCTGTTTTTT. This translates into CASSLVRGGGELFF.

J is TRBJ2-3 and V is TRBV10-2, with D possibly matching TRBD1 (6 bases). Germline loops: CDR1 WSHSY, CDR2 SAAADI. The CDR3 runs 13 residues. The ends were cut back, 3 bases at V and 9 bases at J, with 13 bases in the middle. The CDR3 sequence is CASSEQGVGTQYF. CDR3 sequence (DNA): TGCGCCAGCAGTGAACAGGGTGTTGGGACGCAGTATTTT.

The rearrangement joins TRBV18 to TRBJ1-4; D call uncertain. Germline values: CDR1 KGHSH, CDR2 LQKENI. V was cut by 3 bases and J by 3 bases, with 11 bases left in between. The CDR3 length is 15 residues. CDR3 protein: CASSPRTNPNEKLFF. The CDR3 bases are TGTGCCAGCTCACCCCGGACGAATCCTAATGAAAAACTGTTTTTT.

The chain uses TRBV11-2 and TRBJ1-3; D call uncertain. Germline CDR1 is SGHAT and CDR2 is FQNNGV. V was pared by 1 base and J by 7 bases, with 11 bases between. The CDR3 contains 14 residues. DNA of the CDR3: TGTGCCAGCAGCTTAGGCTACGGAATGAACACCATATATTTT. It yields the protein CASSLGYGMNTIYF.

The DNA for the CDR3 is TGTGCCAGCAGCTTGGACAGGGACCAGCCCCAGCATTTT. It codes for CASSLDRDQPQHF. The rearrangement links TRBV5-4 to TRBJ1-5; a possible D gene is TRBD1 (6 bases). CDR3 length: 13 amino acids. Germline lookup yields CDR1 SGHNT and CDR2 YYREEE (reference sequence). V lost 0 bases and J 7 bases, leaving 8 bases between the germline ends.

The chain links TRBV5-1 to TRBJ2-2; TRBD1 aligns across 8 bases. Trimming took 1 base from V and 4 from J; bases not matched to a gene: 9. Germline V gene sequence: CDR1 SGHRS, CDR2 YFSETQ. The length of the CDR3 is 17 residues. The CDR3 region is CASSLWPGGMGTGELFF. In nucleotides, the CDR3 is TGCGCCAGCAGCTTGTGGCCAGGGGGCATGGGCACCGGGGAGCTGTTTTTT.

The CDR3 here is CASSLPTGDGETQYF. The CDR3 nucleotides are TGTGCCAGCAGTTTACCGACAGGGGATGGAGAGACCCAGTACTTC. V gene TRBV28 combines with J gene TRBJ2-5; 8 bases agree with TRBD1. The CDR3 length is 15 residues. The germline gives CDR1 MDHEN, CDR2 SYDVKM. The V segment lost 2 bases and the J segment 4 bases; nucleotides outside the gene matches: 6.

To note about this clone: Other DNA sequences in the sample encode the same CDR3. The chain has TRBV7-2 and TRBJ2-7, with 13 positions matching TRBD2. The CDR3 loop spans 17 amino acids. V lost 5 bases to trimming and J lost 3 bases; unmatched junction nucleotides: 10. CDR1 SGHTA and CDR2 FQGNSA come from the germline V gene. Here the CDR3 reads CASSPRTSGRPLYEQYF. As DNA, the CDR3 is TGTGCCAGCAGCCCGCGGACTAGCGGGAGACCCCTCTACGAGCAGTACTTC.

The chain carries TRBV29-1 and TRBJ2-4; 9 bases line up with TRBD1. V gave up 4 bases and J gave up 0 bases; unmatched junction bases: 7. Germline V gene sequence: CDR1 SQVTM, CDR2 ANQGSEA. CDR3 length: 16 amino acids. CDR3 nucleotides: TGCAGCGTTGGGGACAGGGATTTACTAGCCAAAAACATTCAGTACTTC. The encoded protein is CSVGDRDLLAKNIQYF.

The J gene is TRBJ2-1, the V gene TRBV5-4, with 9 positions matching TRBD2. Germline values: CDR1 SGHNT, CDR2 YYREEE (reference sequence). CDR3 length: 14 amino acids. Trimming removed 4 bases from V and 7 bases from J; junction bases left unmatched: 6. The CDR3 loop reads CASSPGLARNEQFF. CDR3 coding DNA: TGTGCCAGCAGCCCCGGACTAGCGCGGAATGAGCAGTTCTTC.

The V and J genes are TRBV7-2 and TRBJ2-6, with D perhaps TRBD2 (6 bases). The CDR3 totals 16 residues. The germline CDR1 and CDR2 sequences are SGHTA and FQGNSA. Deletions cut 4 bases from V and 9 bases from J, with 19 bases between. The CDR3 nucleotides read TGTGCCAGCAGCTCACTTCTATCGGGAGAGGGCAACGTCCTGACTTTC. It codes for CASSSLLSGEGNVLTF.

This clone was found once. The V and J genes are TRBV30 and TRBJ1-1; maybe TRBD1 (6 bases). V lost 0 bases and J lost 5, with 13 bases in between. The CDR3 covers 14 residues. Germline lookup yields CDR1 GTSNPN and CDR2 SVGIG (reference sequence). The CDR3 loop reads CAWSVQARGTEAFF. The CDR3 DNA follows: TGTGCCTGGAGTGTACAGGCCAGGGGTACTGAAGCTTTCTTT.

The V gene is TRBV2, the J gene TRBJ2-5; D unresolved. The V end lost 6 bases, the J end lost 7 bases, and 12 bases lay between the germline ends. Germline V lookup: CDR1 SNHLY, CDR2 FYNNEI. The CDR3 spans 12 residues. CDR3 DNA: TGTGCCAGCAGCAGCAGAGCAACGACCCAGTACTTC. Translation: CASSSRATTQYF.

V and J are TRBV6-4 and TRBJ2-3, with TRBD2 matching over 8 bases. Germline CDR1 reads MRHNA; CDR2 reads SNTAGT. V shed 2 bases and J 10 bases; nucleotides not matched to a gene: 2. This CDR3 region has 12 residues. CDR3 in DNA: TGTGCCAGCAGTGACGGGACTAGAGCGCAGTATTTT. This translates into CASSDGTRAQYF.